This T cell receptor (beta chain) derives from a study of regulatory T cells in long-lasting Graves disease. For TCR beta, libraries came from iRepertoire HTBI primers and Arm-PCR of CDR3 regions. Original processing notes: Some 60 TRBV and approximately 13 TRBJ segments were identified across samples. Using its own MiXCR run on the multiplex PCR reads, TCRdb lists one record per CDR3 protein. For this entry, the V and J calls and clone size follow TCRdb and not the study's own pipeline. This sample has around 450,000 distinct CDR3 sequences, with roughly 21% found just once. Time point given: persistent/refractory GD, antithyroid drugs over 5 years with positive TRAb. The TCR library was made from RNA extracted from PBMCs. The source was peripheral blood mononuclear cells (PBMCs), collected when the disease was refractory, from a patient treated with antithyroid drugs. The TCR sequence derives from a female donor with Graves disease.

The CDR3 nucleotides read TGTGCCAGCAGCCGTCCGGGACAGGGGACCTACGAGCAGTACTTC. Translation: CASSRPGQGTYEQYF. V usage is TRBV7-9 and J usage is TRBJ2-7; 10 bases are a match to TRBD1. CDR1 is SEHNR and CDR2 is FQNEAQ in the germline V gene (reference sequence). V lost 5 bases and J lost 2; bases outside the gene matches: 6. This CDR3 is built from 15 residues.